Following are 7 T cell receptor beta chains from one sample sequenced in a study of blood T cell repertoires in COVID-19. Here immunoSEQ multiplex PCR was the method, and the copy in TCRdb shows in-frame clones only, minus some. The table has about 280,000 clones, 70% to 90% seen once. Sequenced material: peripheral blood. The receptor source for this set is a woman in her thirties with active or convalescent COVID-19.

The chain uses TRBV19 and TRBJ1-1, with 7 bases lining up with TRBD1. J lost 1 base, V lost 5 bases, and 4 bases had no gene match. CDR1 and CDR2 from the germline V gene are LNHDA and SQIVND (reference sequence). This CDR3 has 14 residues. CDR3 DNA: TGTGCCAGTAGTGCTAACAGGGGGAACACTGAAGCTTTCTTT. Protein: CASSANRGNTEAFF.

This rearrangement joins TRBV30 to TRBJ1-6; D is unclear. The CDR3 covers 14 residues. CDR1 is GTSNPN and CDR2 is SVGIG in the germline V gene (reference sequence). V lost 2 bases and J 1 base, leaving 6 bases between the germline ends. The DNA of the CDR3 is TGTGCCTGGAGTCCGGGATCCTATAATTCACCCCTCCACTTT. The encoded protein is CAWSPGSYNSPLHF.

V gene TRBV3-1 (or the pseudogene TRBV3-2) combines with J gene TRBJ1-1; D gene ambiguous. Germline CDR1 is LGHDT and CDR2 is YNNKEL (reference sequence). This CDR3 is 13 amino acids long. V was cut by 3 bases and J by 5 bases, with 10 bases left in between. For the CDR3, the DNA is TGTGCCAGCAGCCAGGGAGCCGTGACTGAAGCTTTCTTT. Amino acids: CASSQGAVTEAFF.

The chain combines TRBV6-2 or TRBV6-3 with TRBJ1-1; D remains ambiguous. Germline assignment: CDR1 MNHEY and CDR2 SVGEGT. This CDR3 has 13 amino acids. The V and J ends lost 5 bases and 4 bases respectively, with 11 bases between them. CDR3 DNA: TGTGCCAGCAGTATCGGGGAGGCCACTGAAGCTTTCTTT. Protein product: CASSIGEATEAFF.

V is TRBV7-3 and J is TRBJ2-3; 7 bases map to TRBD1. There are 16 residues in the CDR3. Per the germline V gene, CDR1 is SGHTA and CDR2 is FQGTGA. V lost 6 bases, J lost 2 bases, and 11 bases stayed unmatched. The chain's CDR3 is CASSPGTAFLTDTQYF. The CDR3 DNA sequence: TGTGCCAGCAGTCCCGGGACAGCCTTTCTCACAGATACGCAGTATTTT.

This clone was observed a single time. This rearrangement joins TRBV4-3 to TRBJ1-3, with a weak D call TRBD1 (6 bases). V gave up 4 bases and J gave up 3 bases, with 19 bases separating them. The CDR3 totals 17 residues. From germline, CDR1 is LGHNA and CDR2 YSLEER. The CDR3 sequence is CASSREWAGAFGNTIYF. The DNA of the CDR3 is TGCGCCAGCAGCCGAGAGTGGGCAGGGGCGTTTGGAAACACCATATATTTT.

The V gene is TRBV5-6, the J gene TRBJ1-2; 8 positions agree with TRBD1. V shed 3 bases and J 7 bases; nucleotides not matched to a gene: 8. The CDR3 contains 14 residues. Germline values: CDR1 SGHDT, CDR2 YYEEEE. CDR3 sequence: CASSSTDRVGGYTF. The CDR3 nucleotides are TGTGCCAGCAGCTCTACGGACAGGGTGGGTGGCTACACCTTC.